The 29 T cell receptor beta chains given below trace back to one sample, sequenced in a study of cytomegalovirus exposure and HLA in healthy donors. The study ran its PCR with 60 Vbeta and 13 Jbeta primers. The data were produced by immunoSEQ multiplex PCR, yet TCRdb's version contains in-frame clones alone and is incomplete. The sample has 160,000 or so clones, about 80% seen once. Sequencing was done on a sample of PBMCs. Receptors originate from a woman between 50 and 59 years old in good health and CMV-seronegative.

This chain uses TRBV6-6 with TRBJ1-6, with 7 bases lining up with TRBD1. The V gene end was trimmed by 7 bases and the J gene end by 8 bases; junction bases not matched to a gene: 8. CDR1 and CDR2 (germline): MNHNY, SVGAGI (reference sequence). The CDR3 runs to 14 residues. The CDR3 is CASTKQGSDSPLHF. DNA for the CDR3: TGTGCCAGCACGAAACAGGGGTCGGATTCACCCCTCCACTTT.

V usage is TRBV4-3 and J usage is TRBJ2-1, with 7 bases fitting TRBD2. Per the germline V gene, CDR1 is LGHNA and CDR2 is YSLEER. Losses at the gene ends were 1 base for V and 4 bases for J; bases not matched to a gene: 10. The CDR3 spans 17 residues. The CDR3 coding sequence is TGCGCCAGCAGCCAAGGCACTATCGGACTAGAATACAATGAGCAGTTCTTC. It encodes CASSQGTIGLEYNEQFF.

The chain employs TRBV27 and TRBJ1-3, with D possibly matching TRBD1 (5 bases). The CDR3 sequence is 17 residues long. Germline-derived CDR1 and CDR2 are MNHEY and SMNVEV (reference sequence). V was cut by 8 bases and J by 0 bases, with 20 bases left in between. The chain's CDR3 is CASYGGGRSPSGNTIYF. In DNA, the CDR3 is TGTGCCAGCTACGGGGGGGGGAGATCCCCCTCTGGAAACACCATATATTTT.

As for this clone: The sample has other DNA sequences that encode this CDR3 too. The gene calls are TRBV18 and TRBJ2-3; D uncertain. CDR1 and CDR2 from the germline V gene are KGHSH and LQKENI. The CDR3 length is 13 residues. Trimming cost V 6 bases and J 2 bases, with 9 bases left between them. CDR3 loop: CASSPPSTDTQYF. The DNA for the CDR3 is TGTGCCAGCTCCCCTCCGTCCACAGATACGCAGTATTTT.

This clone was counted once. This rearrangement joins TRBV6-5 to TRBJ2-7; perhaps TRBD1 as D (6 bases). CDR1 and CDR2 from the germline V gene are MNHEY and SVGAGI. V was shortened by 2 bases and J by 2 bases, with 16 bases between the two germline ends. The CDR3 runs 16 residues. CDR3 region: CASSYRRDIGAYEQYF. DNA of the CDR3: TGTGCCAGCAGTTACCGCCGGGACATTGGGGCCTACGAGCAGTACTTC.

A single count supports this clone. The V call is TRBV7-9, the J call TRBJ2-7; possible D gene TRBD1, 6 bases. Trimming left V 5 bases short and J 4 bases short, with 15 bases between. The CDR3 loop spans 14 amino acids. The germline CDR1 and CDR2 sequences are SEHNR and FQNEAQ (reference sequence). CDR3 protein: CASSPQGRLYEQYF. CDR3 nucleotides: TGTGCCAGCAGCCCACAGGGAAGGCTATACGAGCAGTACTTC.

V usage is TRBV28 and J usage is TRBJ1-2; D unresolved. There are 11 residues in the CDR3. V was cut by 6 bases and J by 2 bases, with 4 bases left in between. CDR1 MDHEN and CDR2 SYDVKM come from the germline V gene. This chain's CDR3 is CASRRNYGYTF. DNA for the CDR3: TGTGCCAGCAGGCGGAACTATGGCTACACCTTC.

This clone was seen a handful of times. V gene TRBV18 combines with J gene TRBJ1-1; 7 nucleotides line up with TRBD1. J gave up 1 base and V 3 bases, and 5 bases lay outside the gene matches. Germline loops: CDR1 KGHSH, CDR2 LQKENI. CDR3 length: 15 amino acids. The CDR3 region has the DNA TGTGCCAGCTCACCCGAGACAGGGCCGAACACTGAAGCTTTCTTT. This gives the protein CASSPETGPNTEAFF.

The V call is TRBV7-3, the J call TRBJ2-1; 11 nucleotides align to TRBD2. This CDR3 has 15 residues. Per germline, CDR1 SGHTA and CDR2 FQGTGA. Unmatched junction bases numbered 2, after V lost 1 base and J lost 6 bases. CDR3 nucleotide sequence: TGTGCCAGCAGCTTAATGCTAGCGGGAGGCAATGAGCAGTTCTTC. Translation gives CASSLMLAGGNEQFF.

The chain couples TRBV6-5 to TRBJ1-5, with TRBD1 matching 10 bases. The trim removed 4 bases at V and 2 bases at J, leaving 2 bases unmatched. Germline lookup yields CDR1 MNHEY and CDR2 SVGAGI. This CDR3 has 15 residues. The CDR3 spells CASSSGTGGNQPQHF. CDR3 nucleotides: TGTGCCAGCAGTTCCGGGACAGGGGGCAATCAGCCCCAGCATTTT.

The V gene is TRBV10-3, the J gene TRBJ2-7, with TRBD2 as a possible D gene (6 bases). The CDR3 has 16 residues. CDR1 is ENHRY, CDR2 SYGVKD, per germline. The V and J ends lost 3 bases and 2 bases respectively, with 17 bases between them. CDR3 DNA: TGTGCCATCAGTGACTTCACCGGGAGCCGAGCCTACGAGCAGTACTTC. It is translated as CAISDFTGSRAYEQYF.

The chain is built from TRBV25-1 and TRBJ2-7; maybe TRBD2 (6 bases). The CDR3 runs to 14 residues. Germline V gives CDR1 MGHDK, CDR2 SYGVNS. Trimming pared 5 bases from V and 2 bases from J, leaving 13 bases between. The CDR3 coding sequence is TGTGCCAGCAGTTTAACGGCGGGGCCCTACGAGCAGTACTTC. Protein product: CASSLTAGPYEQYF.

This sequence joins TRBV19 and TRBJ1-5; D gene ambiguous. This CDR3 has 14 amino acids. CDR1 LNHDA and CDR2 SQIVND come from the germline V gene (reference sequence). Trimming shortened V by 7 bases and J by 2 bases, and 12 bases separated the two germline ends. CDR3 nucleotide sequence: TGTGCCAGTACCACCCAGATGGGCAATCAGCCCCAGCATTTT. Translation gives CASTTQMGNQPQHF.

The rearrangement joins TRBV23-1 to TRBJ2-5; 7 nucleotides agree with TRBD1. The tail of the sequence fits TRBJ2-7 better, so the J call may be wrong. TRBV23-1 has ORF status, its function being uncertain. The CDR3 sequence is 18 residues long. The CDR3 DNA sequence: TGCGCCAGCAGTCCAAAGCTAGGACAGGACATCAGCTCCTACGAGCAGTACTTC. Amino acid sequence: CASSPKLGQDISSYEQYF.

This sequence joins TRBV7-8 and TRBJ1-1, with 7 bases lining up with TRBD1. The CDR3 covers 16 residues. The V gene's germline CDR1 is SGHVS and CDR2 FQNEAQ. V lost 1 base, J lost 4 bases, and 9 bases stayed unmatched. CDR3 protein: CASSLGFLAGGTEAFF. CDR3 DNA: TGTGCCAGCAGCTTAGGATTTTTGGCAGGGGGCACTGAAGCTTTCTTT. The variable domain in full, with the rest retrieved from reference TRBV7-8 and TRBJ1-1, is GAGVSQSPRYKVAKRGQDVALRCDPISGHVSLFWYQQALGQGPEFLTYFQNEAQLDKSGLPSDRFFAERPEGSVSTLKIQRTQQEDSAVYLCASSLGFLAGGTEAFFGQGTRLTVV.

The rearrangement uses TRBV4-3 and TRBJ2-1; possibly TRBD2 for D (5 bases). Germline V gene lookup returns CDR1 LGHNA and CDR2 YSLEER. The V and J ends lost 5 bases and 3 bases respectively, with 11 bases between them. The CDR3 spans 14 residues. CDR3 sequence (DNA): TGCGCCAGCAGCTCTCGGACTGGCTACAATGAGCAGTTCTTC. The encoded protein is CASSSRTGYNEQFF.

V gene TRBV10-3 combines with J gene TRBJ1-2; D remains ambiguous. The germline V and J ends were trimmed by 7 bases and 4 bases, with 10 bases remaining between them. In germline, CDR1 is ENHRY, CDR2 SYGVKD. The CDR3 has 12 amino acids. The CDR3 reads CAITVNSYGYTF. The CDR3 nucleotides are TGTGCCATCACCGTTAACAGCTATGGCTACACCTTC.

The chain is built from TRBV6-5 and TRBJ2-1, with 7 positions matching TRBD1. Trimming cost V 6 bases and J 6 bases; bases outside gene matches: 5. There are 13 residues in the CDR3. Germline CDR1 and CDR2: MNHEY and SVGAGI. This CDR3 reads CASRNYRGNEQFF. DNA for the CDR3: TGTGCCAGCAGGAACTACAGGGGCAATGAGCAGTTCTTC.

The chain uses TRBV28 and TRBJ1-1; perhaps TRBD1 as D (6 bases). Per the germline V gene, CDR1 is MDHEN and CDR2 is SYDVKM. The CDR3 totals 15 residues. Trimming left V 3 bases short and J 11 bases short, with 22 bases between. The CDR3 coding sequence is TGTGCCAGCAGTTTTGGGGGCGCAAGTAAGGGCGGGGCTTTCTTT. Translation: CASSFGGASKGGAFF. The full variable domain, completed using reference TRBV28 and TRBJ1-1, is DVKVTQSSRYLVKRTGEKVFLECVQDMDHENMFWYRQDPGLGLRLIYFSYDVKMKEKGDIPEGYSVSREKKERFSLILESASTNQTSMYLCASSFGGASKGGAFFGQGTRLTVV.

The chain carries TRBV28 and TRBJ1-1; D might be TRBD1 (5 bases). Per the germline V gene, CDR1 is MDHEN and CDR2 is SYDVKM. The CDR3 runs to 15 residues. V gave up 4 bases and J gave up 4 bases, with 16 bases separating them. CDR3 in amino acids: CASSSGGEGSTEAFF. The CDR3 DNA reads as TGTGCCAGCAGTTCGGGTGGGGAGGGGAGCACTGAAGCTTTCTTT.

This chain links TRBV28 with TRBJ1-1; 8 bases line up with TRBD1. The CDR3 has 15 amino acids. Germline assignment: CDR1 MDHEN and CDR2 SYDVKM. V lost 2 bases and J lost 1; bases outside the gene matches: 3. DNA for the CDR3: TGTGCCAGCAGTTTACCCACAGGGGGGAACACTGAAGCTTTCTTT. Translation: CASSLPTGGNTEAFF.

The table lists this clone with a few counts. The chain has TRBV5-4 and TRBJ2-2; TRBD2 might be the D (6 bases). V was shortened by 4 bases and J by 0 bases, with 19 bases between the two germline ends. The CDR3 has 18 residues. Germline assignment: CDR1 SGHNT and CDR2 YYREEE (reference sequence). CDR3 loop: CASSPRALRESNTGELFF. CDR3 nucleotide sequence: TGTGCCAGCAGCCCGCGGGCGCTGCGGGAATCGAACACCGGGGAGCTGTTTTTT.

This chain connects TRBV5-4 to TRBJ2-3; the match to TRBD2 covers 14 bases. V shed 0 bases and J 0 bases; nucleotides not matched to a gene: 3. In germline, CDR1 is SGHNT, CDR2 YYREEE (reference sequence). This CDR3 is 18 amino acids long. CDR3 sequence (DNA): TGTGCCAGCAGCTTGGGACTAGCGGGAGGGTTTAGCACAGATACGCAGTATTTT. The encoded protein is CASSLGLAGGFSTDTQYF.

The CDR3: CASSQETGSNQPQHF. The CDR3, as DNA: TGCGCCAGCAGCCAGGAGACAGGGAGCAATCAGCCCCAGCATTTT. The chain links TRBV4-3 to TRBJ1-5, with 7 bases that match TRBD1. This CDR3 comprises 15 residues. Trimming removed 3 bases from V and 1 base from J; junction bases left unmatched: 3. Germline V gene sequence: CDR1 LGHNA, CDR2 YSLEER.

This chain joins TRBV27 and TRBJ1-1; 10 bases are a match to TRBD1. CDR1 is MNHEY and CDR2 is SMNVEV in the germline V gene (reference sequence). The V segment lost 3 bases and the J segment 5 bases; nucleotides outside the gene matches: 6. CDR3 size: 15 residues. The CDR3 protein is CASSFRTGGRTEAFF. CDR3 in DNA: TGTGCCAGCAGTTTCAGGACAGGGGGTCGGACTGAAGCTTTCTTT.

The chain carries TRBV7-2 and TRBJ1-2; weak D call: TRBD1 (5 bases). This CDR3 has 13 amino acids. The V and J ends lost 1 base and 4 bases respectively, with 7 bases between them. The germline gives CDR1 SGHTA, CDR2 FQGNSA. Written as DNA, the CDR3 is TGTGCCAGCAGCTTAGGACAGCTCTATGGCTACACCTTC. It translates to CASSLGQLYGYTF.

This clone was picked up a small number of times. The V call is TRBV5-1, the J call TRBJ2-7; weak D call: TRBD2 (5 bases). Trimming cost V 3 bases and J 2 bases, with 12 bases left between them. The CDR3 runs 14 residues. CDR1 is SGHRS and CDR2 is YFSETQ in the germline V gene. The CDR3 DNA reads as TGCGCCAGCAGCTCCGGACTTACCACCTACGAGCAGTACTTC. Amino acids: CASSSGLTTYEQYF.

CDR3 bases: TGTGCCAGTAGTGCTCGGCGGGGGGTAGAGACCCAGTACTTC. Translating it yields CASSARRGVETQYF. The genes are TRBV19 and TRBJ2-5, with TRBD2 identical over 8 bases. CDR3 length: 14 residues. Germline V gene lookup returns CDR1 LNHDA and CDR2 SQIVND (reference sequence). The V segment lost 5 bases and the J segment 4 bases; nucleotides outside the gene matches: 6.

V usage is TRBV28 and J usage is TRBJ2-7; 9 bases fit TRBD2. The CDR3 has 14 amino acids. V lost 5 bases and J lost 0; bases outside the gene matches: 2. The germline CDR1 and CDR2 sequences are MDHEN and SYDVKM. CDR3 region: CASSRLAVSYEQYF. The CDR3 DNA reads TGTGCCAGCAGTCGACTAGCGGTCTCCTACGAGCAGTACTTC.